The TCR beta chain described here comes from a study of OX40 agonist ivuxolimab in advanced cancers. For the study at large: Past anti-PD-1, anti-PD-L1 or anti-CTLA-4 therapy was accepted, and 35% to 45% had received some. General study findings and limits: Clonal expansion among partial responders at 0.1-3.0 mg/kg ranked near the lowest. The expanded peripheral T cells' antigen specificity was not determined. CD8+ T cells showed, on average, more clonal expansion than CD4+ cells.

As regards this clone: The antigen remains undetermined.

Data came from immunoSEQ multiplex PCR; TCRdb stores just in-frame clones and leaves some out. The data show 40,000 to 60,000 clones, 75% to 90% seen once. CDR1 and CDR2 from the germline V gene are MNHEY and SMNVEV (reference sequence). V lost 2 bases to trimming and J lost 8 bases; unmatched junction nucleotides: 7. There are 14 residues in the CDR3. This TCR was sampled from an adult with an advanced solid tumor such as melanoma, head and neck, liver or kidney cancer. The chain has TRBV27 and TRBJ1-2; 8 nucleotides line up with TRBD1. The sequencing here drew on CD4+ or CD8+ T cells sorted from blood, taken in a trial of the OX40 agonist ivuxolimab. The DNA for the CDR3 is TGTGCCAGCAGTTTAACGACAGGGGCCGCCGGCTACACCTTC. Its translation: CASSLTTGAAGYTF.